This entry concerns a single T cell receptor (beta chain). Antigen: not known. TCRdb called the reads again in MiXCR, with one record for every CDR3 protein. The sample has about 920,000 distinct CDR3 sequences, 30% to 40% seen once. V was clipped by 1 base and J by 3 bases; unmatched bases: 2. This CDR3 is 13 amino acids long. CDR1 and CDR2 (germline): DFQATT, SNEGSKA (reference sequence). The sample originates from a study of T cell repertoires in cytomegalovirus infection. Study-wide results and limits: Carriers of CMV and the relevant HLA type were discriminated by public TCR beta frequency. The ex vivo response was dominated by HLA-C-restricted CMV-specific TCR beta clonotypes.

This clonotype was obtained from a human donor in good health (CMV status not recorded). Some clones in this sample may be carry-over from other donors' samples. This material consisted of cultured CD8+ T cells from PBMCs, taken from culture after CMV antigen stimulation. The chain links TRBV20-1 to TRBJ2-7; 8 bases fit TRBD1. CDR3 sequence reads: CSARGGQVYEQYF. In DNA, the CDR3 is TGCAGTGCTAGAGGGGGACAGGTCTACGAGCAGTACTTC.